The entry that follows covers one T cell receptor (beta chain) sequence. Its antigen is unknown. Trimming removed 5 bases from V and 4 bases from J, with 9 bases in between. The germline gives CDR1 LNHDA, CDR2 SQIVND (reference sequence). CDR3 length: 13 amino acids. Libraries were prepared by immunoSEQ multiplex PCR; TCRdb keeps only in-frame clonotypes and omits some of them. The table records around 870 clones, 22% of them present only once. This sample was taken from a study of T cells in localized non-small cell lung cancer. Study outcomes and limitations: Owing to sequencing of a solitary tumor region, heterogeneity cannot be discounted. The appearance of a median approximately 57 of the top 100 tumor clones was seen in adjacent lung.

Sequencing used lung tumor tissue, obtained before any cancer treatment. The receptor's source is a female donor over 55 with stage II squamous cell lung carcinoma. V and J are TRBV19 and TRBJ1-5; weak D call: TRBD1 (5 bases). CDR3 sequence reads: CASSGPGNQPQHF. In nucleotides, the CDR3 is TGTGCCAGTAGTGGCCCAGGGAATCAGCCCCAGCATTTT.